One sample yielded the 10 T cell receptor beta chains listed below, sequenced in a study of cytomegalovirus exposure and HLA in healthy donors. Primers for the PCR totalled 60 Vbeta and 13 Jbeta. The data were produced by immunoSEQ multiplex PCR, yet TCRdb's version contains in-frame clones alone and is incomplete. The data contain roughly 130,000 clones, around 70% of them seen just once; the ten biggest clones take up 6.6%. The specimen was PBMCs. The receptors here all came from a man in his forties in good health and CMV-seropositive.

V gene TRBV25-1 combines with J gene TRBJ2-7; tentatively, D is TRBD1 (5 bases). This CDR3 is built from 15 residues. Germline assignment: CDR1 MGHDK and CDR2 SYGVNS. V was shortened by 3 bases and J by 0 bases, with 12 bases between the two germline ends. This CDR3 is CASSDGRGHSYEQYF. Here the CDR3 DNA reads TGTGCCAGCAGTGATGGTAGGGGCCACTCCTACGAGCAGTACTTC.

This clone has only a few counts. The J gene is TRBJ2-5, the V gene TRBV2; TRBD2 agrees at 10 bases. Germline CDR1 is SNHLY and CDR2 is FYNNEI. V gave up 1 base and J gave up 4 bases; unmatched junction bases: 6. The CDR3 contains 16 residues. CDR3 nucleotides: TGTGCCAGCAGTGAAGACCTAGCGGGAGCAGCAGAGACCCAGTACTTC. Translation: CASSEDLAGAAETQYF.

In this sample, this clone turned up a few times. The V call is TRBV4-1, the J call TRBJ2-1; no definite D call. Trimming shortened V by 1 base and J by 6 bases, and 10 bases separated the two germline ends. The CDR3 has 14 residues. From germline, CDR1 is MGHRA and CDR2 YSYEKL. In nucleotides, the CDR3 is TGCGCCAGCAGCCAAGTCGGTCCAGGCAATGAGCAGTTCTTC. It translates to CASSQVGPGNEQFF.

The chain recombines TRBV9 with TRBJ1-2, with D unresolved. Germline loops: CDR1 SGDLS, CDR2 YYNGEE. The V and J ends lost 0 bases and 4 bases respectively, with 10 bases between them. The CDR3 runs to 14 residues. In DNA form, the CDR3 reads TGTGCCAGCAGCGTAGGGGCGAAGAGCTATGGCTACACCTTC. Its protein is CASSVGAKSYGYTF.

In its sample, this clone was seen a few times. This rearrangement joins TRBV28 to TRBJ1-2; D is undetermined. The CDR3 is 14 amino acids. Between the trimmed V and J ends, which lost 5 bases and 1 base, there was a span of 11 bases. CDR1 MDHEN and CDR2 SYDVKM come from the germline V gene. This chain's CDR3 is CASSPPPSNYGYTF. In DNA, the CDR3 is TGTGCCAGCAGTCCCCCTCCCAGTAACTATGGCTACACCTTC.

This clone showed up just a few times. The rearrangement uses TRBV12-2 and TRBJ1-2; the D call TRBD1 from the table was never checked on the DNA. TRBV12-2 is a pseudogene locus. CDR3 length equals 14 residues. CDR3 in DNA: TGTGCCGCAGGTCCCGGACAGGCCCACTATGGCTACACCTTC. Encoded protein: CAAGPGQAHYGYTF.

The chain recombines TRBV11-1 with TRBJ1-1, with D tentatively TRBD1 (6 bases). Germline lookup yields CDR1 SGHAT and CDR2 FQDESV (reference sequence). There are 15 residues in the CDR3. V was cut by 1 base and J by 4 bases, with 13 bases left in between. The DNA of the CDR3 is TGTGCCAGCAGCTTAGATTTGGGGGCGCGCACTGAAGCTTTCTTT. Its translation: CASSLDLGARTEAFF.

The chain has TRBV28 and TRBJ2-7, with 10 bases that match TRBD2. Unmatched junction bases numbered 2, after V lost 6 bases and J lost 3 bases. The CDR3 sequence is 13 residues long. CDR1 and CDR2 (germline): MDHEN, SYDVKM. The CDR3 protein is CASRGTSVYEQYF. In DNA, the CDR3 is TGTGCCAGCAGGGGGACTAGCGTCTACGAGCAGTACTTC.

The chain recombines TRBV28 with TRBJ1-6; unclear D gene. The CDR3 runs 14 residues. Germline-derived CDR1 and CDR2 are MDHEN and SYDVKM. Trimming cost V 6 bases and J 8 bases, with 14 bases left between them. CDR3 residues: CASRENWEDSPLHF. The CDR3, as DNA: TGTGCCAGCAGAGAGAATTGGGAGGATTCACCCCTCCACTTT.

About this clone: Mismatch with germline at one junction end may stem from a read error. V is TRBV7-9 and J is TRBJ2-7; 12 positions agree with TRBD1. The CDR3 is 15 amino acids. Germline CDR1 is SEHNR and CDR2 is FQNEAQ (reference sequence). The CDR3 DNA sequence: TGTTCCAGCAGCTTACTTGGGACAGGGGGCCACGAGCAGTACTTC. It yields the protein CSSSLLGTGGHEQYF.